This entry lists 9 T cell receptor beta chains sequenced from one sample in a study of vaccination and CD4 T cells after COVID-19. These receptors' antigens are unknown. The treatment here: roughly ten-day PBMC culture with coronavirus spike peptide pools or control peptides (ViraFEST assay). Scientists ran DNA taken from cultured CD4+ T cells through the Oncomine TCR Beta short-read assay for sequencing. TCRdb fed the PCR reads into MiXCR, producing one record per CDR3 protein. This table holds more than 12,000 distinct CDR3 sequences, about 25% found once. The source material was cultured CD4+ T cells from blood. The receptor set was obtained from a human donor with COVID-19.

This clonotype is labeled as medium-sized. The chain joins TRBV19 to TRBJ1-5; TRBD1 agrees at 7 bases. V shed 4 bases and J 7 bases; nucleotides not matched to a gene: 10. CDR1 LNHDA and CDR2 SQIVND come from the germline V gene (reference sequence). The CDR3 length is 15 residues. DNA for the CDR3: TGTGCCAGTAGTAGGAACAGGGGTGGTGAACAGCCCCAGCATTTT. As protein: CASSRNRGGEQPQHF. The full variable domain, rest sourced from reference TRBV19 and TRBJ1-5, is DGGITQSPKYLFRKEGQNVTLSCEQNLNHDAMYWYRQDPGQGLRLIYYSQIVNDFQKGDIAEGYSVSREKKESFPLTVTSAQKNPTAFYLCASSRNRGGEQPQHFGDGTRLSIL.

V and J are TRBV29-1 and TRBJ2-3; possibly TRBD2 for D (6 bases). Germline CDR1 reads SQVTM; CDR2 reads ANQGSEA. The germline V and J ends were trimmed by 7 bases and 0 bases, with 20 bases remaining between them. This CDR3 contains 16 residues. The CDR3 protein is CSGIGGTSSSTDTQYF. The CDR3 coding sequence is TGCAGCGGCATCGGCGGGACCAGCTCTAGCACAGATACGCAGTATTTT.

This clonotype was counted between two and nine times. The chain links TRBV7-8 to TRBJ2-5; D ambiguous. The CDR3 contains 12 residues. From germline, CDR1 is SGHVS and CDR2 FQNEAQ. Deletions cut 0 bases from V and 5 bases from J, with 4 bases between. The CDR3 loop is CASSLAAETQYF. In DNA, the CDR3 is TGTGCCAGCAGCTTAGCGGCGGAGACCCAGTACTTC.

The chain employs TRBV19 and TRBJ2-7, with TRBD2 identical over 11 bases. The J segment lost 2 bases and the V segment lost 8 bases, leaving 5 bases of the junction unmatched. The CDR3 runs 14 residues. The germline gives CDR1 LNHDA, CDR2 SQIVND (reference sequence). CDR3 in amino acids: CASQISGGAYEQYF. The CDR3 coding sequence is TGTGCCAGTCAGATTAGCGGGGGGGCCTACGAGCAGTACTTC.

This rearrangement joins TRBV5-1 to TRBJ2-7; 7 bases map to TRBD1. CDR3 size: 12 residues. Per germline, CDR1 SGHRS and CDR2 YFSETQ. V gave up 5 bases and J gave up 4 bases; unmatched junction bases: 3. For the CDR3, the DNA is TGCGCCAGCAGATCCAGGGGGTACGAGCAGTACTTC. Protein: CASRSRGYEQYF.

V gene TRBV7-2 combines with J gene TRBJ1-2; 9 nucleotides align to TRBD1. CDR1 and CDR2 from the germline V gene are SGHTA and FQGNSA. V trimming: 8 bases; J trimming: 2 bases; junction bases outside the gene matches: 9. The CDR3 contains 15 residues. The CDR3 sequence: CASLPGQGRNYGYTF. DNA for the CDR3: TGTGCCAGCTTACCTGGACAGGGGAGGAACTATGGCTACACCTTC.

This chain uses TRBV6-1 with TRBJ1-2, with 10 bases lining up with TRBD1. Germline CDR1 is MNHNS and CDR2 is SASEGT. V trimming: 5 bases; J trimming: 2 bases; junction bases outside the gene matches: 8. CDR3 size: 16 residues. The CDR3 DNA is TGTGCCAGCAGTACGGGACAGGGGTTAAGGAACTATGGCTACACCTTC. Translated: CASSTGQGLRNYGYTF.

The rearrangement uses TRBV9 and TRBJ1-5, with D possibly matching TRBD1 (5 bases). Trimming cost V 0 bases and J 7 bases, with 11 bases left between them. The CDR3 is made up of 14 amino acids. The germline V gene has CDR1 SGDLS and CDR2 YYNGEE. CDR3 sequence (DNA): TGTGCCAGCAGCGTAGGCGGAGGGGAGCAGCCCCAGCATTTT. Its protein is CASSVGGGEQPQHF.

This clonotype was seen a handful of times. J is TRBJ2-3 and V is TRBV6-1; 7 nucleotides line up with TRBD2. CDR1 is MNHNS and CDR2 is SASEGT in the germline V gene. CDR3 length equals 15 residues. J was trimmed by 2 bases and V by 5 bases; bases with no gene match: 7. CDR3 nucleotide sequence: TGTGCCAGCAGTCCCCTCGGGGGGAACACAGATACGCAGTATTTT. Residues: CASSPLGGNTDTQYF.